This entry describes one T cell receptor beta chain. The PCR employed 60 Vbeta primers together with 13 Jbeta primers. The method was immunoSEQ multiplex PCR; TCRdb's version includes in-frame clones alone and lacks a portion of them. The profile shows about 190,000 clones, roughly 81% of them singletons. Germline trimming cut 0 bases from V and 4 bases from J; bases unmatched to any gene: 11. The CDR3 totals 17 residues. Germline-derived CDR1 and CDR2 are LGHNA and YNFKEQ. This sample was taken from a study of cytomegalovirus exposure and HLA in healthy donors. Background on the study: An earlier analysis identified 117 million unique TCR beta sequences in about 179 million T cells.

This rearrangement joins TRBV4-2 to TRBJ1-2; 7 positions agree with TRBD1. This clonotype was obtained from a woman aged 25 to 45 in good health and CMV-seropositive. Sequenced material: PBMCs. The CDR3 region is CASSQDFGTAGFYGYTF. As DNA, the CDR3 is TGTGCCAGCAGCCAAGATTTTGGGACAGCCGGCTTCTATGGCTACACCTTC.